The 22 T cell receptor beta chains below were found in one sample sequenced in a study of neurological immune-mediated disorders. TCRdb called the 5' RACE reads again in MiXCR, with one record for every CDR3 protein. Of roughly 65,000 distinct CDR3 sequences listed, around 4% are singletons. The specimen sequenced was PBMCs. Receptors were obtained from a man over 45 with multiple sclerosis.

This clonotype occurred a few times. This chain uses TRBV7-8 with TRBJ2-5; TRBD1 might be the D (5 bases). The CDR3 is 14 amino acids. Per the germline V gene, CDR1 is SGHVS and CDR2 is FQNEAQ. Trimming pared 2 bases from V and 5 bases from J, leaving 12 bases between. The CDR3 DNA reads as TGTGCCAGCAGCTTACAGGGTAATTCGGAGACCCAGTACTTC. Protein sequence: CASSLQGNSETQYF.

The chain is built from TRBV27 and TRBJ2-7; TRBD1 matches at 7 bases. The CDR3 runs 15 residues. The V gene end was trimmed by 5 bases and the J gene end by 3 bases; junction bases not matched to a gene: 10. Looked up from germline, CDR1 is MNHEY and CDR2 is SMNVEV (reference sequence). CDR3 region: CASSPWTGPFYEQYF. The CDR3 DNA sequence: TGTGCCAGCAGTCCTTGGACAGGACCCTTCTACGAGCAGTACTTC.

This clonotype was counted many times. The chain recombines TRBV7-6 with TRBJ2-2; 9 bases are a match to TRBD1. Germline assignment: CDR1 SGHVS and CDR2 FNYEAQ. With V trimmed by 4 bases and J by 4 bases, 1 base remained unmatched. The CDR3 is 14 residues long. The chain's CDR3 is CASSSTGGTGELFF. The CDR3 DNA follows: TGTGCCAGCAGCTCGACAGGGGGCACCGGGGAGCTGTTTTTT.

Ten or more counts support this clonotype. J is TRBJ1-1 and V is TRBV29-1, with D possibly TRBD1 on 5 matching bases. Trimming cost V 6 bases and J 5 bases, with 7 bases left between them. Germline-derived CDR1 and CDR2 are SQVTM and ANQGSEA. The CDR3 length is 10 residues. CDR3 coding DNA: TGCAGCGTCTGGGGGACTGAAGCTTTCTTT. This encodes CSVWGTEAFF. The whole variable domain, filled in from reference TRBV29-1 and TRBJ1-1, reads SAVISQKPSRDICQRGTSLTIQCQVDSQVTMMFWYRQQPGQSLTLIATANQGSEATYESGFVIDKFPISRPNLTFSTLTVSNMSPEDSSIYLCSVWGTEAFFGQGTRLTVV.

This clonotype showed up just a few times. A junction end diverges from the germline sequence, so it may reflect a read error. This sequence joins TRBV12-3 or TRBV12-4 and TRBJ1-6; a possible D gene is TRBD1 (5 bases). The CDR3 has 14 residues. CDR3 protein: CASSLLGRNSPLNF. DNA of the CDR3: TGTGCCAGCAGTCTCTTGGGACGGAATTCACCCCTCAACTTT.

Many counts were recorded for this clonotype. The genes are TRBV7-9 and TRBJ2-4, with D maybe TRBD1 (6 bases). CDR1 is SEHNR, CDR2 FQNEAQ, per germline (reference sequence). Between the trimmed V and J ends, which lost 4 bases and 0 bases, there was a span of 16 bases. The CDR3 length is 17 residues. CDR3 bases: TGTGCCAGCAGCTCCGGGCGGACAGATCTAGCCAAAAACATTCAGTACTTC. Translated: CASSSGRTDLAKNIQYF.

This clonotype was seen many times. The chain couples TRBV5-1 to TRBJ2-3; 8 bases are shared with TRBD2. CDR1 and CDR2 from the germline V gene are SGHRS and YFSETQ. After removal of 5 bases from V and 0 bases from J, the junction contained 5 bases not matched to a gene. The CDR3 sequence is 15 residues long. CDR3: CASRGRGASTDTQYF. In nucleotides, the CDR3 is TGCGCCAGCAGGGGGCGGGGGGCCAGCACAGATACGCAGTATTTT.

This clonotype has at least ten counts. The CDR3 protein is CASSQDLGGHNEQFF. DNA of the CDR3: TGCGCCAGCAGCCAAGATTTAGGAGGCCACAATGAGCAGTTCTTC. The gene calls are TRBV4-1 and TRBJ2-1; tentatively, D is TRBD2 (5 bases). The CDR3 is made up of 15 amino acids. Germline CDR1 MGHRA, CDR2 YSYEKL. Trimming pared 0 bases from V and 5 bases from J, leaving 11 bases between.

This clonotype was seen many times. The chain has TRBV5-8 and TRBJ2-3; 7 positions agree with TRBD2. This CDR3 contains 15 residues. Looked up from germline, CDR1 is SGHTS and CDR2 is YDEGEE. The V and J ends lost 0 bases and 6 bases, in that order; junction bases with no gene match: 7. The CDR3 bases are TGTGCCAGCAGCTTGGCCGGCGGGGGTTGGGATACGCAGTATTTT. Translated, it gives CASSLAGGGWDTQYF.

This clonotype was detected many times. This chain uses TRBV20-1 with TRBJ2-3, with TRBD2 matching 16 bases. This CDR3 is 19 amino acids long. Looked up from germline, CDR1 is DFQATT and CDR2 is SNEGSKA (reference sequence). Germline trimming cut 4 bases from V and 3 bases from J; bases unmatched to any gene: 13. In DNA form, the CDR3 reads TGCAGTGCTAAAACCCCGGGACTAGCGGGGGGGCCGAGGACAGATACGCAGTATTTT. It encodes CSAKTPGLAGGPRTDTQYF.

This clonotype was observed many times. The chain links TRBV20-1 to TRBJ1-2; D is uncertain. V dropped 0 bases and J dropped 7 bases, with 9 bases sitting between them. From germline, CDR1 is DFQATT and CDR2 SNEGSKA (reference sequence). This CDR3 contains 12 residues. The CDR3 sequence: CSARDLSGGYTF. In DNA, the CDR3 is TGCAGTGCTAGAGATCTTAGCGGTGGCTACACCTTC.

This clonotype occurred many times. The J gene is TRBJ2-7, the V gene TRBV20-1; 10 bases are shared with TRBD1. In germline, CDR1 is DFQATT, CDR2 SNEGSKA (reference sequence). This CDR3 has 15 amino acids. The V gene end was trimmed by 5 bases and the J gene end by 6 bases; junction bases not matched to a gene: 13. DNA for the CDR3: TGCAGTGCTGTTCCGGGACAGGGGTTTGTTGGCGAGCAGTACTTC. This codes for CSAVPGQGFVGEQYF.

The sample holds many counts of this clonotype. CDR3 nucleotide sequence: TGTGCCATCAGTGCAGAGGGTAGCACAGATACGCAGTATTTT. The encoded protein is CAISAEGSTDTQYF. The rearrangement joins TRBV10-3 to TRBJ2-3; D might be TRBD2 (5 bases). Trimming left V 4 bases short and J 0 bases short, with 8 bases between. CDR1 and CDR2 (germline): ENHRY, SYGVKD. CDR3 length: 14 amino acids.

The genes are TRBV5-6 and TRBJ1-4; D is unresolved. The CDR3 sequence is 16 residues long. Per the germline V gene, CDR1 is SGHDT and CDR2 is YYEEEE. V was cut by 3 bases and J by 0 bases, with 12 bases left in between. The CDR3 nucleotides are TGTGCCAGCAGCTCCTGGGCGGGATCAACTAATGAAAAACTGTTTTTT. Translated: CASSSWAGSTNEKLFF.

This clonotype showed up many times. A read error may produce the germline difference seen at one junction end. The V and J genes are TRBV7-9 and TRBJ1-6, with D possibly matching TRBD1 (5 bases). The CDR3 has 12 residues. CDR1 SEHNR and CDR2 FQNEAQ come from the germline V gene (reference sequence). The CDR3 loop reads CASSLPYGTLNF. The CDR3 coding sequence is TGTGCCAGCAGCTTACCTTATGGGACCCTCAACTTT.

This clonotype was counted at least ten times. J is TRBJ1-1 and V is TRBV20-1, with no clear D. The V and J ends lost 3 bases and 3 bases respectively, with 17 bases between them. The germline V gene encodes CDR1 DFQATT and CDR2 SNEGSKA (reference sequence). CDR3 length: 15 amino acids. The CDR3, as DNA: TGCAGTGCTAGGGGGATAGGTCTATGGCACACTGAAGCTTTCTTT. Its translation: CSARGIGLWHTEAFF.

The sample holds many counts of this clonotype. The genes are TRBV10-3 and TRBJ2-1; perhaps TRBD1 as D (6 bases). V dropped 0 bases and J dropped 0 bases, with 9 bases sitting between them. The length of the CDR3 is 16 residues. CDR1 ENHRY and CDR2 SYGVKD come from the germline V gene. CDR3 DNA sequence: TGTGCCATCAGTGAGTCTGGGGGCCCCTCCTACAATGAGCAGTTCTTC. Encoded protein: CAISESGGPSYNEQFF.

This clonotype was seen repeatedly, ten times or more. This rearrangement joins TRBV12-3 or TRBV12-4 to TRBJ2-3; the D is unclear. Trimming left V 8 bases short and J 4 bases short, with 19 bases between. The CDR3 runs to 15 residues. CDR3 in DNA: TGTGCCAGCGCCAATAGTTGGGTCAAGGCAGATACGCAGTATTTT. Protein product: CASANSWVKADTQYF.

With respect to this clonotype: At one end the junction does not follow the germline gene, possibly because of a read error. The chain carries TRBV6-6 and TRBJ1-5; no definite D call. The CDR3 contains 13 residues. The germline gives CDR1 MNHNY, CDR2 SVGAGI (reference sequence). The CDR3 loop reads CASLRGSNQPQNF. The CDR3 bases are TGTGCCAGCCTTCGGGGTAGCAATCAGCCCCAGAATTTT.

This clonotype came up many times. The chain recombines TRBV7-2 with TRBJ1-2, with D hard to call. Germline-derived CDR1 and CDR2 are SGHTA and FQGNSA. The V gene lost 1 base and the J gene lost 4 bases, with 10 bases spanning the gap. The CDR3 loop spans 14 amino acids. The CDR3 region is CASSLGVAFYGYTF. For the CDR3, the DNA is TGTGCCAGCAGCTTAGGGGTAGCCTTCTATGGCTACACCTTC.

Ten or more counts support this clonotype. This chain connects TRBV20-1 to TRBJ1-2; a weak D match, TRBD1 (5 bases). Germline V lookup: CDR1 DFQATT, CDR2 SNEGSKA (reference sequence). This CDR3 has 14 residues. V was pared by 1 base and J by 4 bases, with 13 bases between. This CDR3 reads CSARGGPDGYGYTF. The CDR3 region has the DNA TGCAGTGCTAGAGGGGGACCGGACGGCTATGGCTACACCTTC.

This clonotype was counted only a few times. A much larger clonotype is one base distant, so this may be a read error. The V and J genes are TRBV7-9 and TRBJ1-2; D may be TRBD1 (5 bases). Per germline, CDR1 SEHNR and CDR2 FQNEAQ (reference sequence). This CDR3 is built from 13 residues. V lost 6 bases and J lost 7, with 15 bases in between. CDR3: CASSSGRMVGYTF. CDR3 sequence (DNA): TGTGCCAGCAGTTCGGGGCGTATGGTTGGCTACACCTTC. Together with reference TRBV7-9 and TRBJ1-2, the CDR3 gives the full variable domain: DTGVSQNPRHKITKRGQNVTFRCDPISEHNRLYWYRQTLGQGPEFLTYFQNEAQLEKSRLLSDRFSAERPKGSFSTLEIQRTEQGDSAMYLCASSSGRMVGYTFGSGTRLTVV.